This T cell receptor (beta chain) was obtained from a study of blood T cell repertoires in COVID-19. Background on the study: There were acute and convalescent COVID-19 samples, and they came from the United States, Italy and Spain. In each case, the material was cDNA or gDNA derived from T cells, B-cell-depleted T cells, or PBMCs.

This CDR3 spans 15 amino acids. Germline CDR1 is PRHDT and CDR2 is FYEKMQ (reference sequence). Trimming shortened V by 0 bases and J by 3 bases, and 9 bases separated the two germline ends. Profiling relied on immunoSEQ multiplex PCR, and the TCRdb table lists in-frame clones only, not all of them. The profile shows under 200,000 clones, roughly 80% of them singletons. Assignments of participants to cohorts depended upon their own reported clinical history. The TCR originated in a woman in her sixties or seventies with acute COVID-19. V usage is TRBV13 and J usage is TRBJ1-5; D gene ambiguous. The sample was PBMCs or T cells enriched from blood (not recorded which). CDR3 coding DNA: TGTGCCAGCAGCTTAGGATGGGCAAACAATCAGCCCCAGCATTTT. Protein sequence: CASSLGWANNQPQHF. Supplemented by reference TRBV13 and TRBJ1-5, the full variable domain reads AAGVIQSPRHLIKEKRETATLKCYPIPRHDTVYWYQQGPGQDPQFLISFYEKMQSDKGSIPDRFSAQQFSDYHSELNMSSLELGDSALYFCASSLGWANNQPQHFGDGTRLSIL.